The entry below gives a single T cell receptor (beta chain) sequence along with its context. These data come from a study of blood T cell repertoires in COVID-19. In the study overall: The United States, Italy and Spain provided the acute and convalescent COVID-19 samples. The cDNA or gDNA used as material had been derived from T cells, B-cell-depleted T cells, or PBMCs.

Germline lookup yields CDR1 MDHEN and CDR2 SYDVKM. Trimming took off 3 bases at V and 3 bases at J, with 20 bases between the two ends. The CDR3 runs to 17 residues. Repertoires were generated with immunoSEQ multiplex PCR, while TCRdb's copy carries only in-frame clones and drops some. Altogether some 180,000 clones are present, about 88% being singletons, with the ten largest covering roughly 2.4%. The chain carries TRBV28 and TRBJ1-2; the D is unclear. The sample comprised peripheral blood. The TCR comes from a woman older than 75 with COVID-19, enrolled during active disease. The CDR3 protein is CASSLSGRSHGDYGYTF. In DNA, the CDR3 is TGTGCCAGCAGTTTGTCCGGGAGAAGCCATGGGGACTATGGCTACACCTTC.